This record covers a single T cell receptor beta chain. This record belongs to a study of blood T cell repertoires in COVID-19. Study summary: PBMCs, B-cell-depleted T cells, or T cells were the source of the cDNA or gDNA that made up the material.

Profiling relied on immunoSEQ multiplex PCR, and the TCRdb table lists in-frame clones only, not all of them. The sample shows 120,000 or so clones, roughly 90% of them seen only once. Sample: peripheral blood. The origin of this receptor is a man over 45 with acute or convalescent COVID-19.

The CDR3 reads CASRLGHPGELGNTIYF. The DNA for the CDR3 is TGCGCCAGCAGACTGGGCCACCCAGGGGAACTGGGAAACACCATATATTTT. The chain uses TRBV5-1 and TRBJ1-3, with a tentative D call TRBD1 (6 bases). V was trimmed by 5 bases and J by 4 bases, leaving 22 bases between them. Germline CDR1 is SGHRS and CDR2 is YFSETQ. This CDR3 spans 17 amino acids.